This section outlines one T cell receptor (beta chain) sequence together with its context. Its antigen remains unidentified. Looked up from germline, CDR1 is LGHNT and CDR2 is FRNRAP. The CDR3 spans 14 residues. The sample belongs to a study of CXCR3-negative and CXCR3-positive naive CD8 T cells. Findings and limits, study-wide: TRB CDR3s of CXCR3-positive naive cells were more hydrophobic than those of CXCR3-negative naive cells.

The authors prepared UMI-labeled TRB cDNA libraries by 5' RACE. From the 5' RACE reads, TCRdb lists one entry per CDR3 protein and no DNA. This sample carries around 63,000 distinct CDR3 sequences, with under 0.9% going to the ten biggest clones. The sample taken for sequencing was naive CXCR3+ CD8+ T cells from blood. Subset denoted: CD45RO-CCR7+CD27+CD95- naive CD8+ T cells expressing CXCR3 (TNR3+). The sequence derives from a human donor in good health. Some clones in this sample may be carry-over from other donors' samples. V usage is TRBV12-5 and J usage is TRBJ2-7; TCRdb selects TRBD2, and the lack of DNA leaves this call unchecked. The CDR3: CASGLERGFYEQYF.